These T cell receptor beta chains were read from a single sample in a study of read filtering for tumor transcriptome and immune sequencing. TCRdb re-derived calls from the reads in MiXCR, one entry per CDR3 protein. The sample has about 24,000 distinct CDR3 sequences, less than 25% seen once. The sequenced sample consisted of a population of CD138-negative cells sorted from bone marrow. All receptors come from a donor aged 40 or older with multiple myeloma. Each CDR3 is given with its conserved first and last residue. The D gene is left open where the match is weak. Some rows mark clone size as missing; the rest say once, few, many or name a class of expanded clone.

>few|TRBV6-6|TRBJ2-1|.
CASSSQGQFF
TGTGCCAGCAGTTCCCAGGGGCAGTTCTTC
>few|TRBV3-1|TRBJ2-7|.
CASSKQRGSYEQYF
TGTGCCAGCAGCAAGCAAAGGGGTTCCTACGAGCAGTACTTC
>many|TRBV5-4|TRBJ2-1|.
CASSAAAYNEQFF
TGTGCCAGCAGCGCTGCAGCCTACAATGAGCAGTTCTTC
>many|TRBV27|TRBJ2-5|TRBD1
CASSFGQGATQTQYF
TGTGCCAGCAGTTTTGGGCAGGGGGCTACGCAGACCCAGTACTTC
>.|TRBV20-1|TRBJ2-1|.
CSARGQYNEQFF
TGCAGTGCTAGAGGCCAATACAATGAGCAGTTCTTC
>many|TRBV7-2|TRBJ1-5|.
CASSPWDGYPAEPQHF
TGTGCCAGCAGCCCCTGGGACGGCTACCCGGCCGAACCCCAGCATTTT
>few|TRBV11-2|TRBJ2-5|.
CASSLDYGGLGNQYF
TGTGCCAGCAGCTTAGATTATGGAGGATTGGGTAACCAGTACTTC
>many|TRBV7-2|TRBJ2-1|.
CASSLDGGRYNEQFF
TGTGCCAGCAGCTTAGACGGGGGGCGATACAATGAGCAGTTCTTC
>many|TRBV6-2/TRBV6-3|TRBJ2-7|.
CASSYYYEQYF
TGTGCCAGCAGTTACTATTACGAGCAGTACTTC
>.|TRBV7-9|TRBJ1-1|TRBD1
CASSRTGSNTEAFF
TGTGCCAGCAGTCGGACAGGGTCCAACACTGAAGCTTTCTTT
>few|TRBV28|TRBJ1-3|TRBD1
CASSFTGGENTIYF
TGTGCCAGCAGCTTCACAGGGGGCGAAAACACCATATATTTT
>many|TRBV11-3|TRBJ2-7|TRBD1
CASSIDRVSYEQYF
TGTGCCAGCAGCATCGACAGGGTTTCCTACGAGCAGTACTTC
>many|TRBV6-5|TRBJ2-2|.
CASSDILSKGTGELFF
TGTGCCAGCAGCGATATTCTGTCTAAGGGGACCGGGGAGCTGTTTTTT
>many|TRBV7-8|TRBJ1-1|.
CASSLKGRGREAFF
TGTGCCAGCAGCTTAAAGGGAAGGGGCAGGGAAGCTTTCTTT
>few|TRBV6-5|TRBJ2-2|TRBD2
CASSASGGPPGELFF
TGTGCCAGCAGTGCGAGCGGGGGGCCCCCCGGGGAGCTGTTTTTT
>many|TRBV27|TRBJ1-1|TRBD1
CASSLSGRGRPEAFF
TGTGCCAGCAGTTTATCGGGCAGGGGGCGGCCTGAAGCTTTCTTT
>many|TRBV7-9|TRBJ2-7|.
CASSLSNSYEQYF
TGTGCCAGCAGCTTAAGCAACTCCTACGAGCAGTACTTC
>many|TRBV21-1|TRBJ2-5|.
CASSKGSGQETQYF
TGTGCCAGCAGCAAGGGTTCAGGGCAAGAGACCCAGTACTTC
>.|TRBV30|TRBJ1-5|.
CAWSVGGPNQPQHF
TGTGCCTGGAGTGTGGGAGGTCCCAATCAGCCCCAGCATTTT
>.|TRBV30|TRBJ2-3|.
CAWSRDTSTDTQYF
TGTGCCTGGAGTCGGGATACTAGCACAGATACGCAGTATTTT
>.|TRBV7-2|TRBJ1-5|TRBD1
CASSRQGAPGQPQHF
TGTGCCAGCAGCCGACAGGGGGCGCCGGGTCAGCCCCAGCATTTT
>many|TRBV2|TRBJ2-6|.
CASSAQGYGANVLTF
TGTGCCAGCAGTGCACAGGGTTATGGGGCCAACGTCCTGACTTTC
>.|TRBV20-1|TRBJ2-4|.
CSAPKGRWVQYF
TGCAGTGCGCCCAAAGGGCGTTGGGTTCAGTACTTC
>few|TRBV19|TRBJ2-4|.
CASSRGLDKNIQYF
TGTGCCAGTAGTAGAGGTCTTGACAAAAACATTCAGTACTTC
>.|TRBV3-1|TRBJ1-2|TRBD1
CASSQEGTGYRYTF
TGTGCCAGCAGCCAAGAAGGGACAGGCTATCGCTACACCTTC
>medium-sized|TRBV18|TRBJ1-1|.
CASSAKMNTEAFF
TGTGCCAGCTCTGCAAAAATGAACACTGAAGCTTTCTTT
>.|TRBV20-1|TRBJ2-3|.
CSARVAVGWADTQYF
TGCAGTGCTCGGGTAGCGGTGGGTTGGGCAGATACGCAGTATTTT
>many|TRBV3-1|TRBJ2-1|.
CASSEGARRTANEQFF
TGTGCCAGCAGCGAGGGCGCACGGCGTACGGCCAATGAGCAGTTCTTC
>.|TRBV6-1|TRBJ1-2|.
CAISPPGRGFYGYTF
TGTGCCATCTCCCCCCCGGGACGGGGCTTCTATGGCTACACCTTC
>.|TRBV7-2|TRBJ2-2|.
CASRTGTGTTGELFF
TGTGCCAGCCGAACCGGGACGGGGACCACCGGGGAGCTGTTTTTT
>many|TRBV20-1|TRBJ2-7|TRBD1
CSASGQGIYEQYF
TGCAGTGCATCGGGACAGGGAATTTACGAGCAGTACTTC
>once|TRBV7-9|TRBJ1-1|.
CASSLGGIGNTEAFF
TGTGCCAGCAGCTTGGGAGGGATCGGGAACACTGAAGCTTTCTTT